This TCR beta chain was documented in a study of T cell changes during pregnancy in multiple sclerosis. Clones were sequenced by immunoSEQ multiplex PCR, and TCRdb holds only the in-frame ones, with some missing. Among tens of thousands of clones listed, 93% were seen once. Trimming cost V 5 bases and J 1 base, with 8 bases left between them. The CDR3 loop spans 13 amino acids. The germline V gene has CDR1 SNHLY and CDR2 FYNNEI. This clonotype was obtained from a female donor with multiple sclerosis, enrolled in a pregnancy study. The sample consisted of CD8+ T cells from peripheral blood mononuclear cells, taken after pregnancy. The chain combines TRBV2 with TRBJ1-1, with D maybe TRBD1 (6 bases). CDR3 protein: CASSRGGNTEAFF. In DNA form, the CDR3 reads TGTGCCAGCAGTCGAGGGGGGAACACTGAAGCTTTCTTT. Supplemented by reference TRBV2 and TRBJ1-1, the full variable domain reads EPEVTQTPSHQVTQMGQEVILRCVPISNHLYFYWYRQILGQKVEFLVSFYNNEISEKSEIFDDQFSVERPDGSNFTLKIRSTKLEDSAMYFCASSRGGNTEAFFGQGTRLTVV.